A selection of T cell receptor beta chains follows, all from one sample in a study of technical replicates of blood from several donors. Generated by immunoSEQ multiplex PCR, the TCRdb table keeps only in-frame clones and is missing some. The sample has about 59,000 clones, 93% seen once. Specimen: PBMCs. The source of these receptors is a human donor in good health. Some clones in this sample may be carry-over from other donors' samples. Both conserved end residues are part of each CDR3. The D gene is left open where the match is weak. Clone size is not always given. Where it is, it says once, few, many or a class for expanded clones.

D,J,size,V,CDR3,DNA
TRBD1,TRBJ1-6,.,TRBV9,CASSVGGQASRTYNSPLHF,TGTGCCAGCAGCGTAGGGGGACAGGCCTCCCGCACCTATAATTCACCCCTCCACTTT
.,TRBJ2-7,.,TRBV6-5,CASGQPSSYEQYF,TGTGCCAGCGGACAGCCGTCGTCCTACGAGCAGTACTTC
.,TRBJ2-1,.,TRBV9,CASSVVSSSGEQFF,TGTGCCAGCAGCGTAGTTTCCTCCTCCGGTGAGCAGTTCTTC
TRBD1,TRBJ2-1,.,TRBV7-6,CASSLGQGVGNEQFF,TGTGCCAGCAGCCTAGGACAGGGAGTGGGCAATGAGCAGTTCTTC
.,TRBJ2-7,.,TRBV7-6,CASSLFFRYEQYF,TGTGCCAGCAGCTTATTCTTCCGGTACGAGCAGTACTTC
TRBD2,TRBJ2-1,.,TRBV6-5,CASSSGRANEQFF,TGTGCCAGCAGTAGCGGGAGGGCGAATGAGCAGTTCTTC
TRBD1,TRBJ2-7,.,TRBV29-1,CSVARTGAHEQYF,TGCAGCGTTGCGAGGACAGGGGCCCACGAGCAGTACTTC
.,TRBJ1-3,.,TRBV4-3,CASSLIYHTIYF,TGCGCCAGCAGCCTGATCTACCACACCATATATTTT
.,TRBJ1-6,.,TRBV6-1,CASSEVWGVGNSPLHF,TGTGCCAGCAGTGAAGTATGGGGCGTAGGAAATTCACCCCTCCACTTT
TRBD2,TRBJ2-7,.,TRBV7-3,CASSPGTTNYEQYF,TGTGCCAGCAGCCCCGGGACTACGAATTACGAGCAGTACTTC
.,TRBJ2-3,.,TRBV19,CASGIGGHSTDTQYF,TGTGCCAGCGGGATTGGAGGCCATAGCACAGATACGCAGTATTTT
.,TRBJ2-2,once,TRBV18,CASSHDSNTGELFF,TGTGCCAGCTCGCATGACAGCAACACCGGGGAGCTGTTTTTT
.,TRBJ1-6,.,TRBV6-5,CASSYSAGKNSPLHF,TGTGCCAGCAGTTACTCGGCAGGAAAAAATTCACCCCTCCACTTT
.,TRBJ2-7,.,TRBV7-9,CASSLGQNYEQYF,TGTGCCAGCAGCTTAGGTCAGAACTACGAGCAGTACTTC
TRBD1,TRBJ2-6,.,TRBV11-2,CASSSGQGAFSGANVLTF,TGTGCCAGCAGCTCGGGACAGGGCGCCTTCTCTGGGGCCAACGTCCTGACTTTC
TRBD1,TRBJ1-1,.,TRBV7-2,CASSLGQLNTEAFF,TGTGCCAGCAGCCTGGGACAGTTAAACACTGAAGCTTTCTTT
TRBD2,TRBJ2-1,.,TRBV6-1,CASRELETSGSYNEQFF,TGTGCCAGCAGAGAATTAGAGACTAGCGGGTCTTACAATGAGCAGTTCTTC
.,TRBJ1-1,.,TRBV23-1,CASSQSPRQTEAFF,TGCGCCAGCAGTCAATCCCCCCGACAGACTGAAGCTTTCTTT
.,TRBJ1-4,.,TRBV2,CASSESLGVGEKLFF,TGTGCCAGCAGTGAATCCTTAGGGGTGGGAGAAAAACTGTTTTTT
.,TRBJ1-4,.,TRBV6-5,CASSFTMGGNEKLFF,TGTGCCAGCAGTTTCACGATGGGAGGGAATGAAAAACTGTTTTTT
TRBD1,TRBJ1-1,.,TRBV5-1,CASSFAPRDRGDTEAFF,TGCGCCAGCAGCTTTGCTCCCCGGGACAGGGGGGATACTGAAGCTTTCTTT
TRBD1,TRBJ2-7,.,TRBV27,CASSLDRGSYEQYF,TGTGCCAGCAGTTTAGACAGGGGATCCTACGAGCAGTACTTC
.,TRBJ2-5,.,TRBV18,CASSPPGGALQETQYF,TGTGCCAGCTCTCCGCCTGGGGGGGCCCTCCAAGAGACCCAGTACTTC
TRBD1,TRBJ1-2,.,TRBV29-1,CSVEGRGRSYGYTF,TGCAGCGTTGAAGGCAGGGGGCGCAGTTATGGCTACACCTTC
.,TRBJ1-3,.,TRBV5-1,CASTQGRGVGNTIYF,TGCGCCAGCACCCAGGGTCGGGGGGTCGGAAACACCATATATTTT
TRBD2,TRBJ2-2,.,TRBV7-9,CASSAQSGGNTGELFF,TGTGCCAGCAGCGCTCAAAGCGGGGGGAACACCGGGGAGCTGTTTTTT
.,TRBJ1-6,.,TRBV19,CASSIQATYNSPLHF,TGTGCCAGTAGTATACAGGCTACCTATAATTCACCCCTCCACTTT
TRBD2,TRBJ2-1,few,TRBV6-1,CASTLGREGYEQFF,TGTGCCAGCACCTTGGGGCGGGAGGGTTATGAGCAGTTCTTC
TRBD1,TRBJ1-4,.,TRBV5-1,CASAPGTGVEKLFF,TGCGCCAGCGCACCGGGGACAGGGGTAGAAAAACTGTTTTTT
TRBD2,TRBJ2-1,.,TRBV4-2,CASSHLAESYNEQFF,TGTGCCAGCAGCCACCTAGCGGAGTCCTACAATGAGCAGTTCTTC
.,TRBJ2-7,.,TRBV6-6,CASSYSGQMYYEQYF,TGTGCCAGCAGTTACTCGGGCCAGATGTACTACGAGCAGTACTTC
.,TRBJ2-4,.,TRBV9,CASSVDLRGIQYF,TGTGCCAGCAGCGTCGACCTTCGGGGCATTCAGTACTTC
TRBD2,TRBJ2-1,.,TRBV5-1,CASSIGTSGVNEQFF,TGCGCCAGCAGCATCGGGACTAGCGGGGTTAATGAGCAGTTCTTC
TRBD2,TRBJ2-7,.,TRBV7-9,CASSPEWGGYEQYF,TGTGCCAGCAGCCCAGAGTGGGGGGGGTACGAGCAGTACTTC
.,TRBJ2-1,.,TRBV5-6,CASRPIGVIAQFF,TGTGCCAGCAGGCCCATAGGGGTCATCGCGCAGTTCTTC
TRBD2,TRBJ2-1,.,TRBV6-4,CASSQNSGPQFF,TGTGCCAGCAGCCAAAATAGCGGGCCCCAGTTCTTC